The clone carrying this T cell receptor beta chain was observed at least ten times. Antigen specificity is unknown. Germline V gene lookup returns CDR1 MNHNS and CDR2 SASEGT. V dropped 2 bases and J dropped 3 bases, with 5 bases sitting between them. CDR3 length: 13 amino acids. The library came from three nested PCR rounds adapted from ARM-PCR protocols. TCRdb fed the multiplex PCR reads into MiXCR, producing one record per CDR3 protein. Of roughly 75,000 distinct CDR3 sequences in the sample, roughly 80% were seen once. The template was RNA from unsorted bulk tissue. Distant lung tissue was collected more than 3 cm away from the tumor edge. These data originate in a study of tumor and adjacent non-tumor tissue in lung cancer. Study context: Patients were aged about 30 to 76, 10 men and a handful of women, stage I to III. Samples averaged roughly 4.3 million productive TCRbeta reads each.

Study observations and caveats: Higher tumor TCR diversity was associated with shorter survival. Significantly higher TCR diversity was found in tumor than normal lung.

Sequenced: distant non-tumor lung tissue. The receptor was isolated from a man between 60 and 70 years old with non-small cell lung cancer. V usage is TRBV6-1 and J usage is TRBJ1-5; D is unresolved. The DNA of the CDR3 is TGTGCCAGCAGTGAACGACCCAATCAGCCCCAGCATTTT. This codes for CASSERPNQPQHF.